These 14 T cell receptor beta chains share one sample of origin, sequenced in a study of patients and donors after allogeneic stem cell transplantation. TCRdb recomputed calls from the RT-PCR reads with MiXCR, one row per CDR3 protein. The sample yields hundreds of thousands of distinct CDR3 sequences, about a sixth seen once. The source material was blood, either unsorted or a sorted T cell fraction (not recorded which). Every receptor here comes from a human donor who was either an allogeneic HSCT recipient or a stem cell or donor lymphocyte infusion donor (not recorded which). It is not recorded whose cells these are; they may come from a transplant donor.

This sequence joins TRBV5-1 and TRBJ2-3; 7 nucleotides align to TRBD2. The CDR3 is 17 residues long. CDR1 is SGHRS and CDR2 is YFSETQ in the germline V gene. The V gene end was trimmed by 4 bases and the J gene end by 7 bases; junction bases not matched to a gene: 18. In DNA, the CDR3 is TGCGCCAGCAGCCCCAGGACTAGTGGGTCTTTTGTGCATACGCAGTATTTT. Protein: CASSPRTSGSFVHTQYF.

There are a few counts of this clonotype. The chain carries TRBV4-1 and TRBJ2-1, with 8 positions matching TRBD2. CDR1 and CDR2 (germline): MGHRA, YSYEKL. The CDR3 has 15 residues. V was pared by 4 bases and J by 3 bases, with 5 bases of the junction left unmatched. CDR3 in DNA: TGCGCCAGCAGCCCCCGAGCGGGAGTCTACAATGAGCAGTTCTTC. Residues: CASSPRAGVYNEQFF.

This clonotype came up a few times. V and J are TRBV5-1 and TRBJ1-1; D not resolved. The germline CDR1 and CDR2 sequences are SGHRS and YFSETQ. V lost 4 bases to trimming and J lost 1 base, with 11 bases between them. The CDR3 sequence is 14 residues long. The CDR3 coding sequence is TGCGCCAGCAGCCCCGGGTGGCAGAACACTGAAGCTTTCTTT. This codes for CASSPGWQNTEAFF.

Only a few counts were recorded for this clonotype. The chain is built from TRBV5-1 and TRBJ2-2; no reliable D call. The V gene's germline CDR1 is SGHRS and CDR2 YFSETQ. CDR3 size: 14 residues. V gave up 0 bases and J gave up 4 bases, with 7 bases separating them. CDR3 sequence reads: CASSLGWPTGELFF. The CDR3 DNA reads TGCGCCAGCAGCTTGGGATGGCCCACCGGGGAGCTGTTTTTT.

This chain connects TRBV2 to TRBJ2-5, with 15 bases that match TRBD2. V trimming: 6 bases; J trimming: 4 bases; junction bases outside the gene matches: 9. This CDR3 is built from 17 residues. From germline, CDR1 is SNHLY and CDR2 FYNNEI. For the CDR3, the DNA is TGTGCCAGCAGCTACGGACTAGCGGGAGGGAAAGGAGAGACCCAGTACTTC. It translates to CASSYGLAGGKGETQYF.

Comment on this clonotype: This may arise from a read error, as a much more abundant clone is one base away. The V call is TRBV12-3 or TRBV12-4, the J call TRBJ2-1; 12 bases align to TRBD2. This CDR3 contains 15 residues. The CDR3 sequence is CASSFSLAGGNEKFF. CDR3 sequence (DNA): TGTGCCAGCAGTTTTTCGCTAGCGGGGGGGAATGAGAAGTTCTTC.

The J gene is TRBJ2-2, the V gene TRBV20-1, with TRBD2 identical over 9 bases. Looked up from germline, CDR1 is DFQATT and CDR2 is SNEGSKA (reference sequence). J lost 6 bases, V lost 6 bases, and 5 bases had no gene match. The CDR3 sequence is 13 residues long. The CDR3 nucleotides are TGCAGTGCAGCTCAGCGGGGGGCCGGGGAGCTGTTTTTT. Amino acid sequence: CSAAQRGAGELFF.

The V and J genes are TRBV6-1 and TRBJ2-4; tentatively, D is TRBD1 (6 bases). CDR1 and CDR2 from the germline V gene are MNHNS and SASEGT. The CDR3 is 15 amino acids. V was trimmed by 6 bases and J by 0 bases, leaving 12 bases between them. In nucleotides, the CDR3 is TGTGCCAGCAGGAGTATACAGGGAGCCAAAAACATTCAGTACTTC. Its translation: CASRSIQGAKNIQYF.

A word on this clonotype: The junction and the germline gene differ at one end; a read error may be behind it. The genes are TRBV20-1 and TRBJ2-5, with D maybe TRBD2 (5 bases). The germline V gene encodes CDR1 DFQATT and CDR2 SNEGSKA (reference sequence). The CDR3 is 11 amino acids. CDR3 coding DNA: TGCAGTACTAGACCCGGGAAGACCCAGTACTTC. Its translation: CSTRPGKTQYF.

This clonotype was picked up a small number of times. This chain joins TRBV11-3 and TRBJ2-1; TRBD1 is a possible D gene (6 bases). The CDR3 is made up of 16 amino acids. CDR1 is SGHNT, CDR2 YENEEA, per germline. Between the trimmed V and J ends, which lost 1 base and 7 bases, there was a span of 17 bases. The CDR3 DNA follows: TGTGCCAGCAGCTTAGGACAGGCGATCCAGGGAAATGAGCAGTTCTTC. Protein sequence: CASSLGQAIQGNEQFF.

This chain joins TRBV27 and TRBJ2-7, with D perhaps matching TRBD1 or TRBD2 (5 bases each). This CDR3 spans 13 amino acids. CDR1 and CDR2 (germline): MNHEY, SMNVEV (reference sequence). Deletions cut 3 bases from V and 13 bases from J, with 19 bases between. The chain's CDR3 is CASSLGTGTVVYF. The CDR3 DNA follows: TGTGCCAGCAGTTTGGGGACCGGGACCGTTGTCTACTTC.

This clonotype was counted only a few times. The chain recombines TRBV6-1 with TRBJ2-4; 7 bases align to TRBD1. After removal of 5 bases from V and 2 bases from J, the junction contained 9 bases not matched to a gene. Germline loops: CDR1 MNHNS, CDR2 SASEGT. This CDR3 contains 16 residues. CDR3 sequence (DNA): TGTGCCAGCAGTCTGGGACAGAGCCCCACCAAAAACATTCAGTACTTC. Its translation is CASSLGQSPTKNIQYF.

Regarding this clonotype: The germline gene is not matched at one end of the junction; a read error may be the cause. The J gene is TRBJ2-7, the V gene TRBV7-7; possibly TRBD1 for D (5 bases). Germline CDR1 is SSHAT and CDR2 is FNYEAQ (reference sequence). CDR3 length equals 14 residues. The CDR3 DNA is TGTGCTAGCAGCCCTGGGCACAGGTCCTACGAGCAGTACTTC. Translating it yields CASSPGHRSYEQYF. The full variable domain, in which reference TRBV7-7 and TRBJ2-7 provide the parts outside the CDR3, is GAGVSQSPRYKVTKRGQDVTLRCDPISSHATLYWYQQALGQGPEFLTYFNYEAQPDKSGLPSDRFSAERPEGSISTLTIQRTEQRDSAMYRCASSPGHRSYEQYFGPGTRLTVT.

This clonotype was seen more than once but under ten times. The gene calls are TRBV25-1 and TRBJ1-3; D gene unclear. Trimming stripped 3 bases from V and 8 bases from J, with 17 bases between. Per the germline V gene, CDR1 is MGHDK and CDR2 is SYGVNS. The CDR3 loop spans 15 amino acids. The CDR3 here is CASSDRRPLRDTIYF. The CDR3 DNA is TGTGCCAGCAGTGATAGAAGGCCACTTAGAGACACCATATATTTT.